This TCR beta chain was sequenced in a study of cytomegalovirus exposure and HLA in healthy donors. The PCR ran on 60 Vbeta and 13 Jbeta primers. Authors' methods: Later, an analysis found around 80 million unique TCR beta chains, and 9.5 million to 12 million of these were shared. This table comes from immunoSEQ multiplex PCR, and its TCRdb copy is limited to in-frame clones, with some not included. The V and J calls and clone size are taken from that table; D and trimming were inferred from the DNA. The data show 95,000 to 100,000 clones, about 81% seen once. Trimming removed 7 bases at V and 2 bases at J, with 18 bases between. The CDR3 contains 15 residues. In germline, CDR1 is MNHEY, CDR2 SMNVEV (reference sequence).

The sample taken for sequencing was PBMCs. The V call is TRBV27, the J call TRBJ2-7; D possibly corresponds to TRBD1 (6 bases). The receptor's source is a man aged 45-65 years in good health and CMV-seronegative. The CDR3: CASTAGVGGTYEQYF. In DNA, the CDR3 is TGTGCCAGCACCGCCGGGGTAGGGGGAACCTACGAGCAGTACTTC.